This entry features one T cell receptor (beta chain) sequence. Data came from immunoSEQ multiplex PCR; TCRdb stores just in-frame clones and leaves some out. The repertoire holds roughly 200,000 clones, with approximately 86% as singletons. The record originates from a study of blood T cell repertoires in COVID-19. The wider study: Samples came from the United States, Italy and Spain, spanning acute and convalescent COVID-19.

This CDR3 contains 13 residues. From germline, CDR1 is MNHEY and CDR2 SVGAGI. The V end lost 7 bases, the J end lost 0 bases, and 7 bases lay between the germline ends. Specimen: peripheral blood. The receptor comes from a man aged 60 to 69 with acute or convalescent COVID-19. This chain links TRBV6-5 with TRBJ2-4; D gene uncertain. CDR3 DNA sequence: TGTGCCAGCATCGAGTTAGCCAAAAACATTCAGTACTTC. Protein sequence: CASIELAKNIQYF.